These 4 T cell receptor beta chains came from one sample sequenced in a study of shared clonotypes between healthy human individuals. The data were produced by immunoSEQ multiplex PCR, yet TCRdb's version contains in-frame clones alone and is incomplete. This sample yields about 2.5 million clones, of which just under 95% are seen a single time; about 0.41% belongs to the top ten. The sample comprised naive CD4+ T cells from PBMCs. Subset reported: CD45RA+ positively selected. The receptors here all came from a man in his late teens or twenties in good health. Some clones in this sample may be carry-over from other donors' samples.

V and J are TRBV11-2 and TRBJ2-2, with a weak D call TRBD1 (5 bases). Trimming took off 3 bases at V and 1 base at J, with 12 bases between the two ends. Looked up from germline, CDR1 is SGHAT and CDR2 is FQNNGV. The CDR3 is 16 amino acids. The CDR3 coding sequence is TGTGCCAGCAGCTTGGGCCAGGGAAGGAACACCGGGGAGCTGTTTTTT. As protein: CASSLGQGRNTGELFF.

The J gene is TRBJ2-2, the V gene TRBV7-3; 12 bases are shared with TRBD2. CDR3 length: 17 residues. Losses at the gene ends were 2 bases for V and 4 bases for J; bases not matched to a gene: 5. Germline lookup yields CDR1 SGHTA and CDR2 FQGTGA. CDR3 region: CASSLSSGRVATGELFF. The CDR3 DNA reads TGTGCCAGCAGCTTATCTAGCGGGAGGGTTGCCACCGGGGAGCTGTTTTTT.

The V and J genes are TRBV5-4 and TRBJ2-7, with 8 nucleotides matching TRBD2. CDR1 and CDR2 (germline): SGHNT, YYREEE (reference sequence). This CDR3 contains 17 residues. The V gene end was trimmed by 0 bases and the J gene end by 5 bases; junction bases not matched to a gene: 13. This CDR3 reads CASSLALAGPDPHEQYF. The CDR3, as DNA: TGTGCCAGCAGCTTGGCTCTAGCGGGCCCTGACCCCCACGAGCAGTACTTC.

The chain uses TRBV4-2 and TRBJ2-3; D not resolved. Trimming left V 0 bases short and J 1 base short, with 11 bases between. Germline values: CDR1 LGHNA, CDR2 YNFKEQ. This CDR3 is 16 amino acids long. As DNA, the CDR3 is TGTGCCAGCAGCCAAGATCTAGAAAGGGGCACAGATACGCAGTATTTT. It is translated as CASSQDLERGTDTQYF.